The 5 T cell receptor beta chains listed next were all sequenced from one sample in a study of T cells after yellow fever vaccination. TCRdb reanalysed the 5' RACE reads using MiXCR and keeps one entry per CDR3 protein. The top ten hold around 20% of the sample, which has about 350,000 distinct CDR3 sequences, more than 9% seen once. This sample comprised PBMCs, obtained on the day of the first yellow fever vaccination. These receptor sequences come from a man aged 18-30 years who received the YFV17D yellow fever vaccine.

The chain is built from TRBV9 and TRBJ2-7; 9 nucleotides match TRBD1. The CDR3 sequence is 16 residues long. The V and J ends lost 0 bases and 2 bases, in that order; junction bases with no gene match: 6. From germline, CDR1 is SGDLS and CDR2 YYNGEE. The chain's CDR3 is CASSVDPRDRAYEQYF. The CDR3 nucleotides are TGTGCCAGCAGCGTAGATCCCCGGGACAGGGCCTACGAGCAGTACTTC.

The chain joins TRBV3-1 to TRBJ2-5; D may be TRBD1 or TRBD2 (5 bases each). Trimming cost V 3 bases and J 2 bases, with 10 bases left between them. Germline V gives CDR1 LGHDT, CDR2 YNNKEL (reference sequence). CDR3 size: 14 residues. The CDR3 DNA reads as TGTGCCAGCAGCCACTCGGGACGGCAAGAGACCCAGTACTTC. Encoded protein: CASSHSGRQETQYF.

This clonotype was picked up a small number of times. This rearrangement joins TRBV20-1 to TRBJ1-5, with D unclear. The CDR3 consists of 13 residues. Deletions cut 1 base from V and 6 bases from J, with 10 bases between. Per germline, CDR1 DFQATT and CDR2 SNEGSKA (reference sequence). CDR3 protein: CSARAGGGQPQHF. The DNA of the CDR3 is TGCAGTGCTAGAGCGGGCGGAGGTCAGCCCCAGCATTTT.

This clonotype was seen just once. The rearrangement joins TRBV10-1 to TRBJ2-3, with a tentative D call TRBD2 (5 bases). CDR1 and CDR2 (germline): WNHNN, SYGVQD (reference sequence). The ends were cut back, 0 bases at V and 9 bases at J, with 10 bases in the middle. This CDR3 is built from 13 residues. Written as DNA, the CDR3 is TGCGCCAGCAGTGAGTCAGGGCTAGCAACGCAGTATTTT. Amino acids: CASSESGLATQYF.

This clonotype was counted only a few times. The chain joins TRBV4-1 to TRBJ2-4, with D uncertain. Trimming left V 1 base short and J 1 base short, with 8 bases between. The CDR3 is 15 amino acids. Per germline, CDR1 MGHRA and CDR2 YSYEKL. For the CDR3, the DNA is TGCGCCAGCAGCCAAGTGATTGGCGCCAAAAACATTCAGTACTTC. Translated: CASSQVIGAKNIQYF.